This TCR beta chain derives from a study of T cell changes during pregnancy in multiple sclerosis. Profiling relied on immunoSEQ multiplex PCR, and the TCRdb table lists in-frame clones only, not all of them. The sample holds around 80,000 clones, about 90% seen once. Trimming removed 0 bases from V and 5 bases from J; junction bases left unmatched: 11. CDR1 is SGDLS, CDR2 YYNGEE, per germline. The CDR3 covers 17 residues. The specimen comprised peripheral blood, sampled before pregnancy. The chain joins TRBV9 to TRBJ1-2, with 9 nucleotides matching TRBD1. The TCR sequence derives from a female donor with multiple sclerosis, enrolled in a pregnancy study. The chain's CDR3 is CASSVGQGEEYYYGYTF. The CDR3 DNA reads TGTGCCAGCAGCGTAGGACAGGGGGAGGAGTATTATTATGGCTACACCTTC.